A single sample gave rise to the 13 T cell receptor beta chains below, sequenced in a study of OX40 agonist ivuxolimab in advanced cancers. Receptor libraries were prepared by the immunoSEQ multiplex PCR assay. TCRdb's version of the immuneACCESS table is confined to in-frame rearrangements and falls short of the full clone set. An unresolved V gene accounts for under half of the shortfall where checked; the remainder is of unknown origin. The sample contains about 58,000 clones, 70% to 90% of them found a single time. Clones ranked in the top ten supply roughly 0.68% of the sample. The source was CD4+ or CD8+ T cells sorted from blood, collected in a trial of the OX40 agonist ivuxolimab. The receptors here all came from an adult with an advanced solid tumor such as melanoma, head and neck, liver or kidney cancer.

The chain is built from TRBV9 and TRBJ2-5; D possibly matches TRBD1 or TRBD2 (5 bases each). Germline V gene lookup returns CDR1 SGDLS and CDR2 YYNGEE. CDR3 size: 15 residues. Trimming removed 6 bases from V and 2 bases from J, with 17 bases in between. The CDR3 DNA reads TGTGCCAGCACCCAAGGGGCGGGCTTACAAGAGACCCAGTACTTC. Translating gives CASTQGAGLQETQYF.

The genes are TRBV5-1 and TRBJ2-5, with 8 bases identical to TRBD1. The CDR3 has 16 amino acids. From germline, CDR1 is SGHRS and CDR2 YFSETQ. V lost 7 bases, J lost 1 base, and 12 bases stayed unmatched. The CDR3 bases are TGCGCCAGCTCATTGGCTTCCAGGGGGCGCCAAGAGACCCAGTACTTC. It codes for CASSLASRGRQETQYF.

The chain couples TRBV27 to TRBJ2-7; tentatively, D is TRBD1 or TRBD2 (5 bases each). This CDR3 contains 13 residues. Trimming cost V 5 bases and J 5 bases, with 13 bases left between them. Per the germline V gene, CDR1 is MNHEY and CDR2 is SMNVEV (reference sequence). The DNA for the CDR3 is TGTGCCAGCAGTAGCGATCAGGGAGACGAGCAGTACTTC. Amino acid sequence: CASSSDQGDEQYF.

This clone has only a few counts. The chain carries TRBV12-5 and TRBJ1-1; D gene ambiguous. This CDR3 is built from 11 residues. CDR1 is LGHNT and CDR2 is FRNRAP in the germline V gene. The V end was cut by 0 bases, the J end by 4 bases, with 0 bases between. CDR3 DNA sequence: TGTGCTAGTGGTTTGGTCACTGAAGCTTTCTTT. Translated, it gives CASGLVTEAFF.

V usage is TRBV11-3 and J usage is TRBJ2-7, with no clear D. The V end lost 1 base, the J end lost 0 bases, and 7 bases lay between the germline ends. In germline, CDR1 is SGHNT, CDR2 YENEEA. The CDR3 runs to 14 residues. CDR3 region: CASSLGSGSYEQYF. The CDR3, as DNA: TGTGCCAGCAGCTTAGGTTCAGGCTCCTACGAGCAGTACTTC. The variable domain in full, with the rest retrieved from reference TRBV11-3 and TRBJ2-7, is EAGVVQSPRYKIIEKKQPVAFWCNPISGHNTLYWYLQNLGQGPELLIRYENEEAVDDSQLPKDRFSAERLKGVDSTLKIQPAELGDSAVYLCASSLGSGSYEQYFGPGTRLTVT.

V gene TRBV19 combines with J gene TRBJ1-6, with TRBD1 identical over 8 bases. The junction had 7 bases not matched to a gene; V was cut back by 11 bases and J by 7 bases. Per germline, CDR1 LNHDA and CDR2 SQIVND (reference sequence). The CDR3 is 13 amino acids. This CDR3 reads CASSRDRNSPLHF. In DNA, the CDR3 is TGTGCCTCTAGCAGGGACAGGAATTCACCCCTCCACTTT. The complete variable domain, with remaining parts taken from reference TRBV19 and TRBJ1-6, reads DGGITQSPKYLFRKEGQNVTLSCEQNLNHDAMYWYRQDPGQGLRLIYYSQIVNDFQKGDIAEGYSVSREKKESFPLTVTSAQKNPTAFYLCASSRDRNSPLHFGNGTRLTVT.

The chain couples TRBV19 to TRBJ1-3, with TRBD1 as a possible D gene (5 bases). This CDR3 contains 18 residues. From germline, CDR1 is LNHDA and CDR2 SQIVND (reference sequence). V lost 3 bases to trimming and J lost 1 base, with 19 bases between them. In nucleotides, the CDR3 is TGTGCCAGTAGTATGCAAGCATCGGACATTGGGTCTGGAAACACCATATATTTT. It translates to CASSMQASDIGSGNTIYF.

The rearrangement joins TRBV19 to TRBJ2-1; a weak D match, TRBD2 (6 bases). V was trimmed by 8 bases and J by 2 bases, leaving 10 bases between them. The CDR3 contains 13 residues. CDR1 and CDR2 from the germline V gene are LNHDA and SQIVND (reference sequence). Written as DNA, the CDR3 is TGTGCCAGTGGGGGGAGAGCCTACAATGAGCAGTTCTTC. It codes for CASGGRAYNEQFF.

The sample holds one count of this clone. V is TRBV25-1 and J is TRBJ1-4; D gene uncertain. CDR1 and CDR2 (germline): MGHDK, SYGVNS. CDR3 length equals 13 residues. The V end was cut by 6 bases, the J end by 2 bases, with 7 bases between. CDR3 region: CASRDPTNEKLFF. The CDR3 nucleotides are TGTGCCAGCAGGGATCCCACTAATGAAAAACTGTTTTTT.

This chain joins TRBV7-8 and TRBJ2-2; no clear D gene. CDR3 size: 12 residues. From germline, CDR1 is SGHVS and CDR2 FQNEAQ. The germline V and J ends were trimmed by 4 bases and 4 bases, with 4 bases remaining between them. This chain's CDR3 is CASSSPTGELFF. The CDR3 DNA reads as TGTGCCAGCAGCTCCCCCACCGGGGAGCTGTTTTTT.

This chain uses TRBV10-1 with TRBJ2-2; D not resolved. CDR1 and CDR2 (germline): WNHNN, SYGVQD (reference sequence). CDR3 size: 15 residues. V lost 4 bases and J 0 bases, leaving 9 bases between the germline ends. CDR3 DNA: TGCGCCAGCAGTGGACATGGCTCGAACACCGGGGAGCTGTTTTTT. Encoded protein: CASSGHGSNTGELFF.

This clone was recorded a few times. The rearrangement links TRBV2 to TRBJ2-6; 8 bases match TRBD1. The CDR3 is 19 amino acids. Per germline, CDR1 SNHLY and CDR2 FYNNEI. V was pared by 1 base and J by 1 base, with 9 bases of the junction left unmatched. The CDR3: CASSEGRTGWGSGANVLTF. CDR3 bases: TGTGCCAGCAGTGAAGGAAGGACAGGGTGGGGATCTGGGGCCAACGTCCTGACTTTC.

The CDR3 nucleotides are TGTGCCAGCAGCTTAGGCCGGACGTGGGGGGGCTGGAACAATGAGCAGTTCTTC. Amino acid sequence: CASSLGRTWGGWNNEQFF. V usage is TRBV7-7 and J usage is TRBJ2-1, with D tentatively TRBD2 (7 bases). V was shortened by 1 base and J by 5 bases, with 21 bases between the two germline ends. CDR3 size: 18 residues. CDR1 is SSHAT and CDR2 is FNYEAQ in the germline V gene (reference sequence).